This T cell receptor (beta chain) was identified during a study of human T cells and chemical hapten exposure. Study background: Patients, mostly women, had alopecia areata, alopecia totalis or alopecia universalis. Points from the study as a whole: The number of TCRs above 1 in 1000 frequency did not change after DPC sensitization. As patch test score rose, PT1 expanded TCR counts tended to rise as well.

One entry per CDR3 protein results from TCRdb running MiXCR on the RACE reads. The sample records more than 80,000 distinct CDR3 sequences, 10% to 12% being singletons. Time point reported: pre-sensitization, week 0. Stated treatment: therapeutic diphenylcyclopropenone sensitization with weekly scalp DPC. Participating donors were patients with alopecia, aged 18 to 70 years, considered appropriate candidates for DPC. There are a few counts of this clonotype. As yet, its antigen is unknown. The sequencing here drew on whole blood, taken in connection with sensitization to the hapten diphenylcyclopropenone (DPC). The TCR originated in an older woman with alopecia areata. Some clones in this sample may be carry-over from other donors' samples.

In DNA form, the CDR3 reads TGCGCCAGCAGCCCGGACAGTAATTCACCCCTCCACTTT. Amino acid sequence: CASSPDSNSPLHF. This chain uses TRBV5-1 with TRBJ1-6; D may be TRBD1 (6 bases). In germline, CDR1 is SGHRS, CDR2 YFSETQ. V was cut by 4 bases and J by 6 bases, with 8 bases left in between. This CDR3 has 13 residues.